The present TCR beta chain was sequenced within a study of T cells in Graves' hyperthyroidism and ophthalmopathy. Study as a whole: Once the initial diagnosis was made, peripheral blood was obtained before any treatment. General study results and limits: Blood also held most thyroid clonotypes expanded beyond 0.001. Stable hyperthyroidism was told apart from ophthalmopathy by a model built on 13 V-J features.

This clonotype was picked up many times. Its antigen is not identified. The CDR3 loop spans 13 amino acids. Germline V gene data show CDR1 as MNHNS and CDR2 as SASEGT. Trimming pared 6 bases from V and 7 bases from J, leaving 15 bases between. Active moderate-to-severe ophthalmopathy, Clinical Activity Score at least 3, NOSPECS at least 4, under 3 months' duration. RNA transcripts provided the source from which TCR beta CDR3 regions were amplified. First-round RT-PCR targeting the TCR CDR3 was performed with the HTBI primer set. Via MiXCR, TCRdb re-called the multiplex PCR reads, giving one row per CDR3 protein. Seen here are hundreds of thousands of distinct CDR3 sequences, over 12% observed once, and the top ten hold 4% to 5.5%.

The gene calls are TRBV6-1 and TRBJ1-2; D unclear. This sequence originates from a woman aged 40 to 50 with Graves' ophthalmopathy. The specimen was blood. The CDR3 protein is CASRQTEGGGYTF. The DNA of the CDR3 is TGTGCCAGCAGGCAAACCGAGGGAGGTGGCTACACCTTC.